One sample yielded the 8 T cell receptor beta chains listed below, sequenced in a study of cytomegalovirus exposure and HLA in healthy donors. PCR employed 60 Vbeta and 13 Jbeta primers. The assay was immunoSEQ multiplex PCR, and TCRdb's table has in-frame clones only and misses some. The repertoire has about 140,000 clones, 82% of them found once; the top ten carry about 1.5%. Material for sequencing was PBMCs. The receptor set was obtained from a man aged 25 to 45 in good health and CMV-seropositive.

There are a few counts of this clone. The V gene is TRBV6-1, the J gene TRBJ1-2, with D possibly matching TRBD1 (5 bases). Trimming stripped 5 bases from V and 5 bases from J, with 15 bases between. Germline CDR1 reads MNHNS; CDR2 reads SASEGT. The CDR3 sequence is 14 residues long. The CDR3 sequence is CASSPGHLGYGYTF. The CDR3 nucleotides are TGTGCCAGCAGTCCTGGACACCTTGGGTATGGCTACACCTTC.

The CDR3 region has the DNA TGTGCCAGCAGCCAGTCGGGGACAGGGGGCTCACCCCTCCACTTT. This translates into CASSQSGTGGSPLHF. The chain combines TRBV7-9 with TRBJ1-6; 12 bases are a match to TRBD1. The V segment lost 5 bases and the J segment 10 bases; nucleotides outside the gene matches: 6. The V gene's germline CDR1 is SEHNR and CDR2 FQNEAQ (reference sequence). The CDR3 is 15 residues long.

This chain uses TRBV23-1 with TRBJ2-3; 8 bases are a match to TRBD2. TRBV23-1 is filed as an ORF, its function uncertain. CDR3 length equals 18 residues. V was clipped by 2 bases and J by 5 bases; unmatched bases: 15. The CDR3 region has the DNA TGCGCCAGCAGTCAACTCCCTCTTAGCGGGGCCCGCAGAGATACGCAGTATTTT. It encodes CASSQLPLSGARRDTQYF.

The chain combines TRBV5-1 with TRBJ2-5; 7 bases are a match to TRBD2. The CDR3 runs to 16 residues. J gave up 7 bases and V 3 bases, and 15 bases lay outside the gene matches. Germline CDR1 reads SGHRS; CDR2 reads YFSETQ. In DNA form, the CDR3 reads TGCGCCAGCAGCTCCGGGAGCGGGGAGAGGTTAGGGACCCAGTACTTC. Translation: CASSSGSGERLGTQYF.

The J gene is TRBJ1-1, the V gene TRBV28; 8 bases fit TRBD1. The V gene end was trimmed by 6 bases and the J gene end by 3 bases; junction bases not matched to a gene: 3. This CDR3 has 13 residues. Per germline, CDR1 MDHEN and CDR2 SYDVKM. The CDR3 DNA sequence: TGTGCCAGCAGATACAGGGGGTACACTGAAGCTTTCTTT. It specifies CASRYRGYTEAFF.

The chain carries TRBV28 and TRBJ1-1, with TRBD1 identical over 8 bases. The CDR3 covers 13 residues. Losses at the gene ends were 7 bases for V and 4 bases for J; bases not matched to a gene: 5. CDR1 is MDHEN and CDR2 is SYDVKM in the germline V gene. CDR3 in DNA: TGTGCCAGCACGAGGACAGGGACCACTGAAGCTTTCTTT. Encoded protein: CASTRTGTTEAFF. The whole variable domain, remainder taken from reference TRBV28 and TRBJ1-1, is DVKVTQSSRYLVKRTGEKVFLECVQDMDHENMFWYRQDPGLGLRLIYFSYDVKMKEKGDIPEGYSVSREKKERFSLILESASTNQTSMYLCASTRTGTTEAFFGQGTRLTVV.

The chain's CDR3 is CASSVGGAGEEGAQGDTQYF. Here the CDR3 DNA reads TGTGCCAGCAGCGTAGGAGGGGCGGGAGAGGAGGGTGCACAGGGTGATACGCAGTATTTT. This chain connects TRBV9 to TRBJ2-3; a possible D gene is TRBD2 (7 bases). The CDR3 extends over 20 amino acids. V was cut by 0 bases and J by 6 bases, with 29 bases left in between. Germline V gives CDR1 SGDLS, CDR2 YYNGEE.

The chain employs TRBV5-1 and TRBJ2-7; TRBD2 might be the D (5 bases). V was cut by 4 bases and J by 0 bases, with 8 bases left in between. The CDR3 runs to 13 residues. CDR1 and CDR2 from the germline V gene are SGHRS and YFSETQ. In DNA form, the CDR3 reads TGCGCCAGCAGCGGTAGCGTCTCCTACGAGCAGTACTTC. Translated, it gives CASSGSVSYEQYF.